These T cell receptor beta chains were read from a single sample in a study of blood T cell repertoires in COVID-19. Produced via immunoSEQ multiplex PCR; TCRdb's table is partial and in-frame only. The profile covers roughly 65,000 clones, with over 60% appearing a single time and approximately 20% taken by the ten largest. Sequencing was carried out using peripheral blood. The receptor set was obtained from a human donor in a cohort sampled during active COVID-19. CDR3s leave out the opening cysteine and the closing phenylalanine or tryptophan. Not every row has a clone size; where given, it reads once, few, many or a size class.

TRBV28,few,ASSGPGQGASSYNEQF
TRBV2,-,ASNRDFSNEQF
TRBV5-1,-,ASSPTGGDYEQY
TRBV6-1,-,ASSERLAGSYEQY
TRBV28,-,ASRGGTGVNEQF
TRBV7-2,-,ASSLSGGADQPQH
TRBV18,-,ASSARQGSDNEQF
TRBV2,-,AGVRTLFSPLH
TRBV27,few,ASSLRASGRGEQY
TRBV4-3,few,ASSQGASGTIFEQF
TRBV19,-,ASSIADASAGYGYT
TRBV7-2,-,ASSLLVTEITQY
TRBV4-1,-,ASSQGDRDRVADTQY
TRBV30,-,AWTTADTQY
TRBV5-4,-,ASSPPGGARDTQY
TRBV6-2/TRBV6-3,once,ASSSTGNQPQH
TRBV30,-,AWSRDRPYGYT